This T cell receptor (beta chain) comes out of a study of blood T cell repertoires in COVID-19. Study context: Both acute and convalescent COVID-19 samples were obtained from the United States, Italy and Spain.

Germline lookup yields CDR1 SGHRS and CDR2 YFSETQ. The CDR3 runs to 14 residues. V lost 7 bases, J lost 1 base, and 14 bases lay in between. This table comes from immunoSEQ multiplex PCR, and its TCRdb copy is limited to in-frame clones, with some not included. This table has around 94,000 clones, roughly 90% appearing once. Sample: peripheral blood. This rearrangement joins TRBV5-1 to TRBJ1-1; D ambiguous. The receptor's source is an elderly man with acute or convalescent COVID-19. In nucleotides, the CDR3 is TGCGCCAGCCGCCCCCAGGTGGGGAACACTGAAGCTTTCTTT. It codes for CASRPQVGNTEAFF.